This record covers a single T cell receptor (beta chain). This clone showed up just a few times. The antigen it binds to is not known. Base qualities are not provided; no much larger clone lies one nucleotide away. The CDR3 goes from the cysteine to the phenylalanine over 14 residues. Here the CDR3 DNA is all that survives: 42 bases in frame from base 1. V is cut by 0 bases and J by 5 bases, and the space between the germline ends is 10 bases. The germline V gene (reference sequence) specifies LNHDA as CDR1 and SQIVND as CDR2. Libraries were prepared through the immunoSEQ multiplex PCR assay. TCRdb's version of the immuneACCESS table is confined to in-frame rearrangements and falls short of the full clone set. An unresolved V gene accounts for under half of the shortfall where checked; the remainder is of unknown origin. A total of fewer than 100,000 clones appear in this sample, 75% to 90% of them only once. Roughly 0.82% of the sample rests with the top ten.

The sample is drawn from a study of radiotherapy plus CTLA-4 blockade in lung cancer (dated by TCRdb to between 2017 and 2018). Study-level background: Objective responses were observed in more than 15% of enrolled patients, and disease control was achieved in roughly 30%. Study-wide findings and limitations: After treatment with radiotherapy and ipilimumab, TCR clones that originated in tumors expanded in peripheral blood. The strongest predictors of response were reported to be early dynamic shifts in blood T cell clones along with a rise in serum interferon-beta following radiation.

In this study, focal radiation therapy paired with CTLA-4 blockade (ipilimumab) was tested in patients who had chemo-refractory metastatic non-small-cell lung cancer. Source: peripheral blood, taken from a patient treated with radiotherapy plus ipilimumab. The sequence links TRBV19 to TRBJ1-2, with the D gene not clear enough to name. The TCR was taken from a human donor with non-small cell lung cancer who had stable disease on radiotherapy plus ipilimumab. The nucleotide sequence is given as TGTGCCAGTAGTATAGAGAGGCGGAGATATGGCTACACCTTC. Its coded protein is CASSIERRRYGYTF.